The source of this T cell receptor beta chain is a study of blood T cell repertoires in COVID-19. Study-level background: Specimens from acute and convalescent COVID-19 originated in the United States, Italy and Spain. PBMCs, B-cell-depleted T cells, or T cells were the source of the cDNA or gDNA that made up the material.

Original handling: Amplification of reference gene primers provided the estimated nucleated cell counts. Libraries were prepared by immunoSEQ multiplex PCR; TCRdb keeps only in-frame clonotypes and omits some of them. The DNA was the basis for D and trimming; V, J and clone size are from that table. The sample has under 90,000 clones, around nine tenths seen once. The CDR3 totals 14 residues. CDR1 and CDR2 (germline): SGHVS, FNYEAQ. The ends were cut back, 5 bases at V and 6 bases at J, with 16 bases in the middle. The V call is TRBV7-6, the J call TRBJ1-2; possible D gene TRBD1, 6 bases. The sequenced material came from peripheral blood. The clonotype was recovered from a man in his sixties with acute or convalescent COVID-19. The CDR3 sequence: CASSTAGTNDGYTF. The CDR3 DNA reads TGTGCCAGCAGCACGGCCGGGACAAACGATGGCTACACCTTC.